This passage covers 28 T cell receptor beta chains from one sample sequenced in a study of T-cell reconstitution after alpha-beta-depleted transplantation in children. It was with unique molecular identifiers that the TCRbeta library was prepared. Via MiXCR, TCRdb re-called the PCR reads, giving one row per CDR3 protein. The data show under 85,000 distinct CDR3 sequences, less than 20% seen once. Sequenced material: PBMCs, mostly from graft donor cells, taken 360 days after TCRalphabeta/CD19-depleted stem cell transplant. These receptor sequences come from a male patient under 10 years old who had a stem cell transplant for acute lymphoblastic leukemia, so the T cells may come from the graft donor.

This clonotype was seen at least ten times. The genes are TRBV5-4 and TRBJ2-3, with TRBD2 matching 12 bases. From germline, CDR1 is SGHNT and CDR2 YYREEE (reference sequence). Trimming at V came to 7 bases and at J to 0 bases, leaving 6 bases not matched to a gene. The CDR3 spans 16 residues. The CDR3: CASRLAGDYSTDTQYF. CDR3 nucleotides: TGTGCCAGCCGACTAGCGGGAGATTATAGCACAGATACGCAGTATTTT.

This clonotype was counted only a few times. This chain joins TRBV9 and TRBJ2-5; 10 positions agree with TRBD2. Unmatched junction bases numbered 7, after V lost 3 bases and J lost 5 bases. Germline lookup yields CDR1 SGDLS and CDR2 YYNGEE. CDR3 length equals 15 residues. The CDR3 is CASSAWTSGRETQYF. The CDR3 DNA is TGTGCCAGCAGCGCCTGGACTAGCGGTAGGGAGACCCAGTACTTC.

The table lists this clonotype with many counts. The chain has TRBV12-3 or TRBV12-4 and TRBJ1-2; TRBD1 is a possible D gene (6 bases). This CDR3 is 12 amino acids long. The V end was cut by 0 bases, the J end by 7 bases, with 6 bases between. CDR3: CASSLARGGYTF. The CDR3 DNA reads TGTGCCAGCAGTTTAGCCAGGGGTGGCTACACCTTC.

This clonotype was found many times. The V and J genes are TRBV5-1 and TRBJ2-7; 8 nucleotides agree with TRBD1. The CDR3 extends over 13 amino acids. Germline CDR1 SGHRS, CDR2 YFSETQ. Trimming took 2 bases from V and 4 from J; bases not matched to a gene: 2. The DNA of the CDR3 is TGCGCCAGCAGCTTATGGACAGGGTACGAGCAGTACTTC. It translates to CASSLWTGYEQYF.

Many counts were recorded for this clonotype. The chain employs TRBV5-1 and TRBJ2-7, with D possibly being TRBD1 or TRBD2 (6 bases each). Germline V gene sequence: CDR1 SGHRS, CDR2 YFSETQ. The V end was cut by 4 bases, the J end by 2 bases, with 13 bases between. The length of the CDR3 is 14 residues. The CDR3 DNA reads TGCGCCAGCAGCAAACAGGGACTTCCCTACGAGCAGTACTTC. It translates to CASSKQGLPYEQYF.

This clonotype has only a few counts. The chain uses TRBV5-1 and TRBJ1-2; D may be TRBD1 (5 bases). Germline lookup yields CDR1 SGHRS and CDR2 YFSETQ. Trimming shortened V by 2 bases and J by 1 base, and 6 bases separated the two germline ends. The CDR3 has 13 residues. The chain's CDR3 is CASSFDSNYGYTF. The CDR3 bases are TGCGCCAGCAGCTTCGACAGTAACTATGGCTACACCTTC.

The table lists this clonotype with a few counts. The chain links TRBV7-9 to TRBJ2-7, with 10 nucleotides matching TRBD1. V shed 3 bases, J shed 3 bases, and the junction held 5 bases outside the gene matches. There are 15 residues in the CDR3. CDR1 and CDR2 (germline): SEHNR, FQNEAQ (reference sequence). The CDR3 DNA reads as TGTGCCAGCAGCTTCACCGGGACAGGGGACTACGAGCAGTACTTC. Its translation is CASSFTGTGDYEQYF. The entire variable domain, with the rest obtained from reference TRBV7-9 and TRBJ2-7, is as follows: DTGVSQNPRHKITKRGQNVTFRCDPISEHNRLYWYRQTLGQGPEFLTYFQNEAQLEKSRLLSDRFSAERPKGSFSTLEIQRTEQGDSAMYLCASSFTGTGDYEQYFGPGTRLTVT.

The rearrangement links TRBV11-2 to TRBJ2-3, with D maybe TRBD2 (6 bases). The CDR3 runs to 15 residues. Trimming took 0 bases from V and 5 from J, leaving 12 bases between them. Germline lookup yields CDR1 SGHAT and CDR2 FQNNGV. This CDR3 is CASSLEGRRGDTQYF. Written as DNA, the CDR3 is TGTGCCAGCAGCTTAGAGGGCCGGCGGGGAGATACGCAGTATTTT.

In this sample, this clonotype turned up a few times. V is TRBV10-3 and J is TRBJ2-2; 7 bases align to TRBD2. Germline loops: CDR1 ENHRY, CDR2 SYGVKD. The V and J ends lost 6 bases and 6 bases, in that order; junction bases with no gene match: 10. The CDR3 is 15 residues long. CDR3: CAISPRLAMAGELFF. CDR3 nucleotides: TGTGCCATCAGCCCTAGACTAGCAATGGCCGGGGAGCTGTTTTTT.

The CDR3 loop is CASSLRGRTDTQYF. Here the CDR3 DNA reads TGTGCCAGCAGCCTTAGGGGACGCACAGATACGCAGTATTTT. The rearrangement links TRBV7-9 to TRBJ2-3; D might be TRBD1 or TRBD2, each matching 5 bases. Deletions cut 5 bases from V and 1 base from J, with 10 bases between. The germline gives CDR1 SEHNR, CDR2 FQNEAQ (reference sequence). The CDR3 is 14 amino acids.

V usage is TRBV18 and J usage is TRBJ2-7, with D possibly matching TRBD1 (5 bases). The germline V gene encodes CDR1 KGHSH and CDR2 LQKENI. The CDR3 extends over 12 amino acids. V shed 5 bases and J shed 4 bases, with 9 bases lying between them. Written as DNA, the CDR3 is TGTGCCAGCTCAGCGGCAGGGTACGAGCAGTACTTC. Protein product: CASSAAGYEQYF.

In this sample, this clonotype turned up a few times. V gene TRBV25-1 combines with J gene TRBJ2-1, with 10 bases aligning to TRBD1. The germline gives CDR1 MGHDK, CDR2 SYGVNS. The CDR3 has 15 residues. The V segment lost 3 bases and the J segment 4 bases; nucleotides outside the gene matches: 3. The CDR3 coding sequence is TGTGCCAGCAGTGACTGGACAGGGGGATACAATGAGCAGTTCTTC. Translation gives CASSDWTGGYNEQFF. The full variable domain, its missing parts supplied by reference TRBV25-1 and TRBJ2-1, is EADIYQTPRYLVIGTGKKITLECSQTMGHDKMYWYQQDPGMELHLIHYSYGVNSTEKGDLSSESTVSRIRTEHFPLTLESARPSHTSQYLCASSDWTGGYNEQFFGPGTRLTVL.

This chain uses TRBV10-3 with TRBJ2-3; 10 nucleotides align to TRBD1. The CDR3 contains 16 residues. The germline gives CDR1 ENHRY, CDR2 SYGVKD. J lost 4 bases, V lost 3 bases, and 7 bases had no gene match. CDR3 loop: CAISEYPGQGADTQYF. The CDR3 DNA follows: TGTGCCATCAGTGAATATCCCGGACAGGGGGCAGATACGCAGTATTTT.

J is TRBJ2-3 and V is TRBV20-1, with 8 bases matching TRBD2. V gave up 2 bases and J gave up 11 bases; unmatched junction bases: 6. The CDR3 sequence is 12 residues long. The germline CDR1 and CDR2 sequences are DFQATT and SNEGSKA (reference sequence). CDR3 amino acids: CSARFAGGLQYF. The CDR3 DNA reads TGCAGTGCTAGATTCGCGGGAGGTCTGCAGTATTTT.

The gene calls are TRBV7-8 and TRBJ1-1; 10 bases map to TRBD1. Losses at the gene ends were 5 bases for V and 5 bases for J; bases not matched to a gene: 14. CDR3 size: 17 residues. Looked up from germline, CDR1 is SGHVS and CDR2 is FQNEAQ. CDR3 coding DNA: TGTGCCAGCAGCACGCGGGGGACAGGGGTCTTCTCGACTGAAGCTTTCTTT. Protein sequence: CASSTRGTGVFSTEAFF.

This clonotype was seen more than once but under ten times. The chain is built from TRBV28 and TRBJ2-7, with D unresolved. CDR1 is MDHEN, CDR2 SYDVKM, per germline. The CDR3 spans 13 residues. V gave up 3 bases and J gave up 4 bases, with 10 bases separating them. The CDR3 DNA reads as TGTGCCAGCAGTTTGGGTTTTAGATACGAGCAGTACTTC. This encodes CASSLGFRYEQYF.

This clonotype was picked up many times. The CDR3 here is CASSQRLGQRNTIYF. CDR3 in DNA: TGTGCCAGCAGCCAGCGTCTGGGACAACGAAACACCATATATTTT. This chain joins TRBV7-9 and TRBJ1-3, with D maybe TRBD1 (6 bases). The CDR3 contains 15 residues. V lost 5 bases and J lost 5, with 16 bases in between. Per the germline V gene, CDR1 is SEHNR and CDR2 is FQNEAQ (reference sequence).

This clonotype has only a few counts. The J gene is TRBJ2-1, the V gene TRBV20-1; D unresolved. CDR3 length: 12 residues. Between the trimmed V and J ends, which lost 5 bases and 6 bases, there was a span of 11 bases. The germline V gene has CDR1 DFQATT and CDR2 SNEGSKA (reference sequence). The CDR3 protein is CSADPLGNEQFF. For the CDR3, the DNA is TGCAGTGCTGACCCTCTAGGCAATGAGCAGTTCTTC.

The J gene is TRBJ2-5, the V gene TRBV28; TRBD2 matches 11 bases. Germline values: CDR1 MDHEN, CDR2 SYDVKM. V lost 5 bases and J lost 0; bases outside the gene matches: 11. This CDR3 has 18 residues. The CDR3 nucleotides read TGTGCCAGCAGTCAACCGGGACTAGCGGTGAGGTACCAAGAGACCCAGTACTTC. Protein: CASSQPGLAVRYQETQYF.

This clonotype was counted many times. V usage is TRBV20-1 and J usage is TRBJ2-1; 7 bases are a match to TRBD2. With V trimmed by 3 bases and J by 1 base, 9 bases remained unmatched. Germline-derived CDR1 and CDR2 are DFQATT and SNEGSKA (reference sequence). The CDR3 is 16 residues long. The CDR3 sequence: CSARGTNPRSYNEQFF. The DNA for the CDR3 is TGCAGTGCTAGGGGGACTAACCCTAGGTCCTACAATGAGCAGTTCTTC.

This clonotype came up a few times. The chain is built from TRBV5-1 and TRBJ2-3, with D possibly TRBD2 on 6 matching bases. CDR1 and CDR2 (germline): SGHRS, YFSETQ. The CDR3 contains 17 residues. The V and J ends lost 4 bases and 2 bases respectively, with 20 bases between them. The CDR3 DNA sequence: TGCGCCAGCAGCCCAGGATACGGGACTCCGATCACAGATACGCAGTATTTT. Its protein is CASSPGYGTPITDTQYF.

The chain joins TRBV12-3 or TRBV12-4 to TRBJ2-5; the D is unclear. V was trimmed by 5 bases and J by 0 bases, leaving 10 bases between them. This CDR3 has 14 amino acids. CDR3 DNA: TGTGCCAGCAGTCAACGAGTGTACCAAGAGACCCAGTACTTC. Its translation: CASSQRVYQETQYF.

The chain combines TRBV3-1 with TRBJ1-4, with 7 bases fitting TRBD1. Germline V CDR1 and CDR2: LGHDT, YNNKEL (reference sequence). The trim removed 11 bases at V and 8 bases at J, leaving 14 bases unmatched. This CDR3 is built from 14 residues. CDR3 amino acids: CAFSLRAGGEKLFF. CDR3 bases: TGTGCCTTCAGTTTAAGGGCAGGGGGGGAAAAACTGTTTTTT.

This clonotype was observed a few times. The rearrangement uses TRBV2 and TRBJ1-6, with a tentative D call TRBD1 (5 bases). Germline-derived CDR1 and CDR2 are SNHLY and FYNNEI. The CDR3 consists of 13 residues. The V end lost 5 bases, the J end lost 9 bases, and 11 bases lay between the germline ends. CDR3 coding DNA: TGTGCCAGCAGTTACGGGACGGGTTCACCCCTCCACTTT. This sequence encodes CASSYGTGSPLHF. Full variable domain (missing parts from reference TRBV2 and TRBJ1-6): EPEVTQTPSHQVTQMGQEVILRCVPISNHLYFYWYRQILGQKVEFLVSFYNNEISEKSEIFDDQFSVERPDGSNFTLKIRSTKLEDSAMYFCASSYGTGSPLHFGNGTRLTVT.

This clonotype was found a few times. The V and J genes are TRBV29-1 and TRBJ2-7; 9 bases match TRBD1. Germline loops: CDR1 SQVTM, CDR2 ANQGSEA. V lost 7 bases and J lost 4; bases outside the gene matches: 8. The length of the CDR3 is 13 residues. CDR3 amino acids: CSASGTGRYEQYF. The CDR3 DNA follows: TGCAGCGCTTCCGGGACAGGGCGGTACGAGCAGTACTTC.

This clonotype was observed a few times. The chain couples TRBV10-3 to TRBJ2-1; the D call may be TRBD1 or TRBD2 (6 bases each). The CDR3 sequence is 15 residues long. The germline V and J ends were trimmed by 6 bases and 0 bases, with 12 bases remaining between them. The germline gives CDR1 ENHRY, CDR2 SYGVKD. CDR3 protein: CAISLKGGSYNEQFF. DNA for the CDR3: TGTGCCATCAGCCTAAAGGGGGGCTCCTACAATGAGCAGTTCTTC.

This clonotype was seen only a few times. CDR3 sequence: CASSLYKGTSGRARAETQYF. The CDR3 DNA reads as TGTGCCAGCAGCTTATACAAGGGAACTAGCGGGAGGGCCCGGGCGGAGACCCAGTACTTC. This chain connects TRBV11-1 to TRBJ2-5; 13 bases line up with TRBD2. V shed 2 bases and J 5 bases; nucleotides not matched to a gene: 17. The CDR3 contains 20 residues. Germline V gene data show CDR1 as SGHAT and CDR2 as FQDESV (reference sequence). Together with reference TRBV11-1 and TRBJ2-5, the CDR3 gives the full variable domain: EAEVAQSPRYKITEKSQAVAFWCDPISGHATLYWYRQILGQGPELLVQFQDESVVDDSQLPKDRFSAERLKGVDSTLKIQPAELGDSAMYLCASSLYKGTSGRARAETQYFGPGTRLLVL.

This clonotype was found a few times. This rearrangement joins TRBV12-3 or TRBV12-4 to TRBJ2-3; 11 nucleotides line up with TRBD2. The CDR3 has 16 amino acids. J lost 4 bases, V lost 2 bases, and 5 bases had no gene match. Here the CDR3 reads CASSLFTSGSSDTQYF. CDR3 nucleotide sequence: TGTGCCAGCAGTTTATTTACTAGCGGGAGCTCAGATACGCAGTATTTT.